The 27 T cell receptor beta chains below were found in one sample sequenced in a study of blood T cell repertoires in COVID-19. The repertoire was sequenced with immunoSEQ multiplex PCR; TCRdb's copy has only in-frame clones and lacks some. The sample lists fewer than 120,000 clones; over 65% were seen once. Material for sequencing was peripheral blood. These receptors originate from a woman of 80 years or more with acute or convalescent COVID-19.

The chain joins TRBV10-3 to TRBJ2-2; TRBD2 aligns across 7 bases. The CDR3 length is 15 residues. Germline V gives CDR1 ENHRY, CDR2 SYGVKD. V shed 7 bases and J 2 bases; nucleotides not matched to a gene: 7. The CDR3 spells CAITSGGSNTGELFF. Written as DNA, the CDR3 is TGTGCCATCACGTCGGGGGGATCAAACACCGGGGAGCTGTTTTTT.

This clone has just a few counts. V and J are TRBV6-5 and TRBJ2-3; the D is unclear. V was clipped by 2 bases and J by 0 bases, with 12 bases between them. The CDR3 contains 16 residues. CDR1 and CDR2 from the germline V gene are MNHEY and SVGAGI. CDR3 sequence: CASSYGLPGSTDTQYF. The CDR3 nucleotides read TGTGCCAGCAGTTACGGCCTCCCTGGTAGCACAGATACGCAGTATTTT.

The chain employs TRBV29-1 and TRBJ2-2; D gene ambiguous. The CDR3 is 15 amino acids. V was clipped by 7 bases and J by 5 bases, with 20 bases between them. Germline lookup yields CDR1 SQVTM and CDR2 ANQGSEA. The CDR3 here is CSAATQSTWTGELFF. CDR3 DNA sequence: TGCAGCGCCGCCACCCAGTCCACCTGGACCGGGGAGCTGTTTTTT.

V is TRBV5-1 and J is TRBJ2-5; 11 bases are a match to TRBD1. Unmatched junction bases numbered 8, after V lost 5 bases and J lost 5 bases. Germline V CDR1 and CDR2: SGHRS, YFSETQ. The CDR3 sequence is 15 residues long. The chain's CDR3 is CASSPGTGGMETQYF. The CDR3 DNA is TGCGCCAGCAGTCCCGGGACAGGGGGTATGGAGACCCAGTACTTC. The full variable domain, in which reference TRBV5-1 and TRBJ2-5 provide the parts outside the CDR3, is KAGVTQTPRYLIKTRGQQVTLSCSPISGHRSVSWYQQTPGQGLQFLFEYFSETQRNKGNFPGRFSGRQFSNSRSEMNVSTLELGDSALYLCASSPGTGGMETQYFGPGTRLLVL.

V is TRBV5-6 and J is TRBJ2-3; D gene unclear. This CDR3 region has 14 residues. Trimming took off 5 bases at V and 2 bases at J, with 12 bases between the two ends. Germline loops: CDR1 SGHDT, CDR2 YYEEEE. The DNA of the CDR3 is TGTGCCAGCAGACCCGATCCTACCACAGATACGCAGTATTTT. Translated, it gives CASRPDPTTDTQYF.

The chain carries TRBV19 and TRBJ2-5; 7 nucleotides line up with TRBD2. The CDR3 is 14 amino acids. CDR1 is LNHDA, CDR2 SQIVND, per germline (reference sequence). The V and J ends lost 5 bases and 4 bases, in that order; junction bases with no gene match: 7. The CDR3 loop is CASSPSGDGETQYF. CDR3 nucleotides: TGTGCCAGTAGTCCCAGCGGGGATGGAGAGACCCAGTACTTC. The complete variable domain, with remaining parts taken from reference TRBV19 and TRBJ2-5, reads DGGITQSPKYLFRKEGQNVTLSCEQNLNHDAMYWYRQDPGQGLRLIYYSQIVNDFQKGDIAEGYSVSREKKESFPLTVTSAQKNPTAFYLCASSPSGDGETQYFGPGTRLLVL.

The chain is built from TRBV7-8 and TRBJ1-6, with 9 bases aligning to TRBD1. Germline trimming cut 1 base from V and 7 bases from J; bases unmatched to any gene: 8. The CDR3 spans 17 residues. Per the germline V gene, CDR1 is SGHVS and CDR2 is FQNEAQ. The CDR3 loop is CASSLGSGTGFNSPLHF. The DNA of the CDR3 is TGTGCCAGCAGCTTAGGTTCCGGGACAGGGTTCAATTCACCCCTCCACTTT. The variable domain in full, completed from reference TRBV7-8 and TRBJ1-6, reads GAGVSQSPRYKVAKRGQDVALRCDPISGHVSLFWYQQALGQGPEFLTYFQNEAQLDKSGLPSDRFFAERPEGSVSTLKIQRTQQEDSAVYLCASSLGSGTGFNSPLHFGNGTRLTVT.

This clone has just a few counts. This rearrangement joins TRBV4-1 to TRBJ1-2; weak D call: TRBD1 (5 bases). V shed 2 bases and J shed 4 bases, with 20 bases lying between them. The CDR3 is 17 residues long. CDR1 is MGHRA, CDR2 YSYEKL, per germline. CDR3 loop: CASSQKVGFQGRYGYTF. The CDR3, as DNA: TGCGCCAGCAGCCAAAAAGTCGGATTCCAGGGCCGCTATGGCTACACCTTC.

Many counts were recorded for this clone. This chain links TRBV5-1 with TRBJ1-2; the match to TRBD1 covers 7 bases. V lost 3 bases, J lost 6 bases, and 8 bases stayed unmatched. The CDR3 loop spans 14 amino acids. Germline V gene data show CDR1 as SGHRS and CDR2 as YFSETQ. CDR3 in amino acids: CASSSLLTGDGYTF. Written as DNA, the CDR3 is TGCGCCAGCAGCTCACTCCTAACAGGGGATGGCTACACCTTC. Full variable domain (remainder filled in from reference TRBV5-1 and TRBJ1-2): KAGVTQTPRYLIKTRGQQVTLSCSPISGHRSVSWYQQTPGQGLQFLFEYFSETQRNKGNFPGRFSGRQFSNSRSEMNVSTLELGDSALYLCASSSLLTGDGYTFGSGTRLTVV.

The V gene is TRBV19, the J gene TRBJ2-7; possible D gene TRBD2, 7 bases. The germline V gene has CDR1 LNHDA and CDR2 SQIVND (reference sequence). V was shortened by 6 bases and J by 7 bases, with 22 bases between the two germline ends. The CDR3 contains 15 residues. The CDR3 protein is CASSLMGGAGEEQYF. The CDR3 DNA is TGTGCCAGTAGCCTCATGGGGGGGGCCGGCGAGGAGCAGTACTTC.

The rearrangement joins TRBV9 to TRBJ2-5; D is undetermined. The CDR3 loop spans 12 amino acids. From germline, CDR1 is SGDLS and CDR2 YYNGEE. V was pared by 4 bases and J by 5 bases, with 9 bases between. CDR3 coding DNA: TGTGCCAGCAGCTTCAACCGGGAGACCCAGTACTTC. Its translation: CASSFNRETQYF.

In its sample, this clone was seen a few times. The chain joins TRBV10-2 to TRBJ2-7, with 11 positions matching TRBD2. Per the germline V gene, CDR1 is WSHSY and CDR2 is SAAADI. J was trimmed by 5 bases and V by 5 bases; bases with no gene match: 5. The CDR3 consists of 14 residues. In DNA, the CDR3 is TGCGCCAGCAGTATACTAGCGGGAGTGAACGAGCAGTACTTC. As protein: CASSILAGVNEQYF.

This clone was detected only a few times. This chain joins TRBV7-8 and TRBJ1-2, with D uncertain. In germline, CDR1 is SGHVS, CDR2 FQNEAQ. This CDR3 contains 14 residues. Trimming pared 1 base from V and 7 bases from J, leaving 13 bases between. CDR3 protein: CASSLVRQLGGYTF. The DNA of the CDR3 is TGTGCCAGCAGCTTAGTACGACAACTGGGTGGCTACACCTTC.

V is TRBV29-1 and J is TRBJ2-6, with 7 bases that match TRBD1. Germline values: CDR1 SQVTM, CDR2 ANQGSEA. After removal of 4 bases from V and 0 bases from J, the junction contained 9 bases not matched to a gene. This CDR3 is built from 17 residues. The CDR3 here is CSVVPLGQDSGANVLTF. CDR3 DNA: TGCAGCGTTGTTCCGCTTGGACAGGACTCTGGGGCCAACGTCCTGACTTTC.

This sequence joins TRBV6-5 and TRBJ1-1, with D unclear. Germline V gene sequence: CDR1 MNHEY, CDR2 SVGAGI. V lost 7 bases and J lost 0, with 12 bases in between. The length of the CDR3 is 14 residues. The CDR3 spells CASTRERMNTEAFF. In nucleotides, the CDR3 is TGTGCCAGCACCCGCGAGAGGATGAACACTGAAGCTTTCTTT.

This clone showed up just once. The rearrangement links TRBV7-2 to TRBJ1-4; D unresolved. V dropped 3 bases and J dropped 5 bases, with 13 bases sitting between them. Germline CDR1 reads SGHTA; CDR2 reads FQGNSA. This CDR3 has 15 amino acids. The CDR3 is CASSFGNRGNEKLFF. The CDR3 DNA follows: TGTGCCAGCAGCTTCGGAAACCGGGGAAATGAAAAACTGTTTTTT.

J is TRBJ1-3 and V is TRBV11-2; the match to TRBD1 covers 7 bases. This CDR3 spans 14 amino acids. Per germline, CDR1 SGHAT and CDR2 FQNNGV. Trimming cost V 2 bases and J 7 bases; bases outside gene matches: 5. The CDR3 here is CASSLRTGSNTIYF. CDR3 sequence (DNA): TGTGCCAGCAGCTTAAGGACAGGTTCGAACACCATATATTTT. Full variable domain (remainder filled in from reference TRBV11-2 and TRBJ1-3): EAGVAQSPRYKIIEKRQSVAFWCNPISGHATLYWYQQILGQGPKLLIQFQNNGVVDDSQLPKDRFSAERLKGVDSTLKIQPAKLEDSAVYLCASSLRTGSNTIYFGEGSWLTVV.

This clone was detected only once. This chain uses TRBV14 with TRBJ1-2; possibly TRBD1 for D (5 bases). CDR1 SGHDN and CDR2 FVKESK come from the germline V gene. The V end lost 3 bases, the J end lost 5 bases, and 16 bases lay between the germline ends. The CDR3 consists of 15 residues. The CDR3 loop reads CASSQDTTGFYGYTF. CDR3 nucleotides: TGTGCCAGCAGCCAGGATACCACAGGTTTTTATGGCTACACCTTC.

CDR3 sequence reads: CAISVAGTGNTGELFF. CDR3 DNA: TGTGCCATCAGTGTCGCTGGGACAGGGAACACCGGGGAGCTGTTTTTT. V is TRBV10-3 and J is TRBJ2-2, with TRBD1 identical over 8 bases. Germline trimming cut 4 bases from V and 1 base from J; bases unmatched to any gene: 5. The V gene's germline CDR1 is ENHRY and CDR2 SYGVKD. This CDR3 has 16 residues.

CDR3 loop: CASSLSGQGSYGYTF. CDR3 in DNA: TGTGCCAGCAGCTTATCGGGACAGGGAAGCTATGGCTACACCTTC. V gene TRBV7-9 combines with J gene TRBJ1-2, with 9 nucleotides matching TRBD1. Trimming took 2 bases from V and 4 from J; bases not matched to a gene: 5. The CDR3 has 15 amino acids. CDR1 is SEHNR and CDR2 is FQNEAQ in the germline V gene (reference sequence).

V usage is TRBV11-2 and J usage is TRBJ2-2; 9 bases line up with TRBD1. After removal of 4 bases from V and 1 base from J, the junction contained 7 bases not matched to a gene. Germline CDR1 is SGHAT and CDR2 is FQNNGV. The CDR3 length is 17 residues. The CDR3 is CASSSSTGGGNTGELFF. CDR3 nucleotide sequence: TGTGCCAGCAGCTCAAGTACAGGGGGCGGGAACACCGGGGAGCTGTTTTTT.

V and J are TRBV6-6 and TRBJ2-5; 7 positions agree with TRBD1. The CDR3 spans 20 residues. Germline V lookup: CDR1 MNHNY, CDR2 SVGAGI (reference sequence). The trim removed 6 bases at V and 3 bases at J, leaving 25 bases unmatched. The CDR3 DNA sequence: TGTGCCAGCAGCAGGGGGAGTCTAGCAGGGAACCGCCCGGCGGAAGAGACCCAGTACTTC. Residues: CASSRGSLAGNRPAEETQYF.

The genes are TRBV6-5 and TRBJ2-1, with 10 bases fitting TRBD2. CDR1 MNHEY and CDR2 SVGAGI come from the germline V gene. The J segment lost 6 bases and the V segment lost 6 bases, leaving 5 bases of the junction unmatched. The CDR3 loop spans 14 amino acids. CDR3 protein: CASRKAGGRNEQFF. In nucleotides, the CDR3 is TGTGCCAGCAGGAAAGCGGGGGGGCGCAATGAGCAGTTCTTC.

The chain joins TRBV4-3 to TRBJ2-1, with a tentative D call TRBD2 (5 bases). Germline loops: CDR1 LGHNA, CDR2 YSLEER. There are 16 residues in the CDR3. Trimming took off 8 bases at V and 5 bases at J, with 22 bases between the two ends. CDR3 sequence reads: CASRPFVGVPDNEQFF. CDR3 coding DNA: TGCGCCAGCCGTCCATTCGTGGGAGTTCCCGACAATGAGCAGTTCTTC.

V and J are TRBV10-2 and TRBJ2-1, with 11 bases lining up with TRBD2. The V segment lost 5 bases and the J segment 9 bases; nucleotides outside the gene matches: 6. Germline V gives CDR1 WSHSY, CDR2 SAAADI. CDR3 length: 14 amino acids. DNA for the CDR3: TGCGCCAGCAGTCCTAGCGGGAGGACTGGTGAGCAGTTCTTC. This encodes CASSPSGRTGEQFF.

This clone was counted a few times. The rearrangement uses TRBV10-3 and TRBJ2-3; 10 nucleotides match TRBD2. Trimming at V came to 4 bases and at J to 1 base, leaving 2 bases not matched to a gene. Germline CDR1 and CDR2: ENHRY and SYGVKD. The CDR3 loop spans 15 amino acids. As DNA, the CDR3 is TGTGCCATCAGTGCCGGGACTAGCGGCACAGATACGCAGTATTTT. It encodes CAISAGTSGTDTQYF.

This clone was seen more than once but under ten times. The J gene is TRBJ1-4, the V gene TRBV25-1; 9 positions agree with TRBD1. The CDR3 extends over 14 amino acids. CDR1 is MGHDK, CDR2 SYGVNS, per germline. The junction had 4 bases not matched to a gene; V was cut back by 4 bases and J by 7 bases. This CDR3 reads CASSAPGQGEKLFF. The CDR3 DNA is TGTGCCAGCAGTGCACCGGGACAGGGTGAAAAACTGTTTTTT. The complete variable domain, with remaining parts taken from reference TRBV25-1 and TRBJ1-4, reads EADIYQTPRYLVIGTGKKITLECSQTMGHDKMYWYQQDPGMELHLIHYSYGVNSTEKGDLSSESTVSRIRTEHFPLTLESARPSHTSQYLCASSAPGQGEKLFFGSGTQLSVL.